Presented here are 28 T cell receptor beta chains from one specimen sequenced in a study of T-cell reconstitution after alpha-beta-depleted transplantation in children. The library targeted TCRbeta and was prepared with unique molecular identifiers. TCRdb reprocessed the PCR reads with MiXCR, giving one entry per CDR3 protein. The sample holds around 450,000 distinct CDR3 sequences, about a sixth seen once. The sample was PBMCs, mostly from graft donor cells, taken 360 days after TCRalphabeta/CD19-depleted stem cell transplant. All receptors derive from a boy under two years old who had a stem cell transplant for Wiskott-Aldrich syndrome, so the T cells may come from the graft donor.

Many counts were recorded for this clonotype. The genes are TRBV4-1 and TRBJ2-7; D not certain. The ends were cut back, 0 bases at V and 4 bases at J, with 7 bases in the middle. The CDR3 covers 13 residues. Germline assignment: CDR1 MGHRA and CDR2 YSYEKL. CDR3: CASSQDQRYEQYF. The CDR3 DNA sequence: TGCGCCAGCAGCCAAGATCAGCGTTACGAGCAGTACTTC.

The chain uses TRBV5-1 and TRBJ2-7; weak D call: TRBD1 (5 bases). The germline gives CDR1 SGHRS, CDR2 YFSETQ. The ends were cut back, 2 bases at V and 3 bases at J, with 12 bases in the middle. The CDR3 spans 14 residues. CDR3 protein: CASSFAGNSYEQYF. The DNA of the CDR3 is TGCGCCAGCAGCTTTGCAGGGAACAGCTACGAGCAGTACTTC.

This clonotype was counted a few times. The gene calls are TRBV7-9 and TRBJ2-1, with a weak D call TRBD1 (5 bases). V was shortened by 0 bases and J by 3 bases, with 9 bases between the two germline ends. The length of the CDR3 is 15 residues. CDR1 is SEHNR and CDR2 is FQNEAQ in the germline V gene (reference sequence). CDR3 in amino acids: CASSLARAHYNEQFF. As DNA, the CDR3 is TGTGCCAGCAGCTTAGCCAGGGCCCACTACAATGAGCAGTTCTTC.

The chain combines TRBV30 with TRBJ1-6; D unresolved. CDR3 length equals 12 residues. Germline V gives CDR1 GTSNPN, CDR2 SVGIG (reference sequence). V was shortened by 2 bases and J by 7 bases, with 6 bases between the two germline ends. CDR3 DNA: TGTGCCTGGAGTCTGGGCAATTCACCCCTCCACTTT. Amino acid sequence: CAWSLGNSPLHF.

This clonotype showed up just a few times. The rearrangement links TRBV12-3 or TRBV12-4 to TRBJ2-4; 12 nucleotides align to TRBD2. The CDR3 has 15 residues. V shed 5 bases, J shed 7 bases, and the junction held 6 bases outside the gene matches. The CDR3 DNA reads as TGTGCCAGCAGTCCGAGACTAGCGGGAGAGAACATTCAGTACTTC. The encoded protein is CASSPRLAGENIQYF.

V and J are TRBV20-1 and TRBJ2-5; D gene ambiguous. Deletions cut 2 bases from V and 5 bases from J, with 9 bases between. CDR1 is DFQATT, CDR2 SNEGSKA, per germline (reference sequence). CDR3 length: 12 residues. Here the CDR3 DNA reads TGCAGTGCTAGACCCCTTTTGGAGACCCAGTACTTC. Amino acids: CSARPLLETQYF.

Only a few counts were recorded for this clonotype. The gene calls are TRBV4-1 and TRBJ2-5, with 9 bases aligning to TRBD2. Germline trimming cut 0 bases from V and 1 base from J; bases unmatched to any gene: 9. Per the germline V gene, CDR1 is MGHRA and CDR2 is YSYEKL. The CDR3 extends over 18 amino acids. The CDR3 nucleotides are TGCGCCAGCAGCCAAGAATTCGAAAGCGGGGGGCTCCAAGAGACCCAGTACTTC. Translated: CASSQEFESGGLQETQYF.

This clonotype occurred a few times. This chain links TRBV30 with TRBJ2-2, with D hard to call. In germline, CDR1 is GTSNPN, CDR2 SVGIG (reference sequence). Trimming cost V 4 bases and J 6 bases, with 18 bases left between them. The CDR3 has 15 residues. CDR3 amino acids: CAWTTGLREAGELFF. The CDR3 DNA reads TGTGCCTGGACTACGGGCCTCAGAGAGGCCGGGGAGCTGTTTTTT.

The CDR3 DNA reads as TGTGCCAGCAGCTGGGGGGGCTTAGATACGCAGTATTTT. Its protein product is CASSWGGLDTQYF. This chain uses TRBV5-5 with TRBJ2-3, with D possibly being TRBD2 (7 bases). Trimming cost V 3 bases and J 5 bases, with 10 bases left between them. The CDR3 runs 13 residues. The germline gives CDR1 SGHKS, CDR2 YYEKEE (reference sequence).

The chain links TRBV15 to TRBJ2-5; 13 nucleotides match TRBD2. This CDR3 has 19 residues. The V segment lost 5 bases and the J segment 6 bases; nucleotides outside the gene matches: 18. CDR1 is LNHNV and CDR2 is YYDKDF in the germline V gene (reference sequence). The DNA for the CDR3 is TGTGCCACCAGCTCGGCCCCAGGACTAGCGGGAGACCCGTCGAAGACCCAGTACTTC. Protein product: CATSSAPGLAGDPSKTQYF.

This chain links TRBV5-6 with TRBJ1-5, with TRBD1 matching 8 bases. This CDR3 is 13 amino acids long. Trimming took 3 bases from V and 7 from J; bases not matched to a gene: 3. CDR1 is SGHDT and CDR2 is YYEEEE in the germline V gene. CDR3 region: CASSWGQEQPQHF. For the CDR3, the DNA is TGTGCCAGCAGCTGGGGACAGGAACAGCCCCAGCATTTT.

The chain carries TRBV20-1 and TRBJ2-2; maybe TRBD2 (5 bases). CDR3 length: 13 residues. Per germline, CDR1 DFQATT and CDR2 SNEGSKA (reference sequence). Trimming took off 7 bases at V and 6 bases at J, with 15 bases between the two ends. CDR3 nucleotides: TGCAGTGTTGAGTCCATTAGCGCCGGGGAGCTGTTTTTT. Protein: CSVESISAGELFF.

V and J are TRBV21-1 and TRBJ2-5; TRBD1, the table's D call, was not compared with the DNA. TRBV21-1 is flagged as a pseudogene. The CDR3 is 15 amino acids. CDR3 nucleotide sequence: TGTGCCAGCAGCAAAACCCAGGGGCCCCAAGAGACCCAGTACTTC. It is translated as CASSKTQGPQETQYF.

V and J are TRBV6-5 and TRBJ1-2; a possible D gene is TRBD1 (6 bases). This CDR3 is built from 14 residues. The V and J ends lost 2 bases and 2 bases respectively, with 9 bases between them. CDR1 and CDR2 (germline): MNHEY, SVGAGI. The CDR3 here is CASSYGDRNYGYTF. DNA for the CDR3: TGTGCCAGCAGTTACGGAGACAGGAACTATGGCTACACCTTC.

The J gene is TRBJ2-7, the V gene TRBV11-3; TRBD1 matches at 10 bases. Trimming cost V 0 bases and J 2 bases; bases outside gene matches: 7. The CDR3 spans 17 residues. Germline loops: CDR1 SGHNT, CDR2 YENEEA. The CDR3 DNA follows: TGTGCCAGCAGCTTAGATGGGACAGGGGATGACCCCTACGAGCAGTACTTC. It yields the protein CASSLDGTGDDPYEQYF.

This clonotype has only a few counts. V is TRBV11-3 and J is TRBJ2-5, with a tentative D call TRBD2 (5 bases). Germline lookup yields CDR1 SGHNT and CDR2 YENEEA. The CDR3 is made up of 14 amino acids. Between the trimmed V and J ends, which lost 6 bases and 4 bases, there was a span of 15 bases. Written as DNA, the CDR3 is TGTGCCAGCAGGCTTACGGGTGGGAGAGAGACCCAGTACTTC. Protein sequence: CASRLTGGRETQYF.

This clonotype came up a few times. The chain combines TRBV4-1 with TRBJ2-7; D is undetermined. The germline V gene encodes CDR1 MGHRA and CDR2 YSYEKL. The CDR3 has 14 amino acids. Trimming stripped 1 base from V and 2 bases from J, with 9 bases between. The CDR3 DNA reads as TGCGCCAGCAGCCAAGTGAAGGATACCTACGAGCAGTACTTC. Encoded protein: CASSQVKDTYEQYF.

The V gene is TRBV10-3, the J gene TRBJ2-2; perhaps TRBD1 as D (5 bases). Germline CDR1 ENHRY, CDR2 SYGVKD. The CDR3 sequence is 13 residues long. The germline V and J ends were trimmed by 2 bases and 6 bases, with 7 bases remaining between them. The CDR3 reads CAISEKGPGELFF. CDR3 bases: TGTGCCATCAGTGAGAAGGGGCCCGGGGAGCTGTTTTTT.

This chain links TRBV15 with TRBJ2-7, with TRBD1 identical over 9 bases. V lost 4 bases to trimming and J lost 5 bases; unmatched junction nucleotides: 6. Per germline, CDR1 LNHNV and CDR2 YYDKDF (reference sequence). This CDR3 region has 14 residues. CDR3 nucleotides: TGTGCCACCAGCACCCGGGACAGGGAACACGAGCAGTACTTC. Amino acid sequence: CATSTRDREHEQYF.

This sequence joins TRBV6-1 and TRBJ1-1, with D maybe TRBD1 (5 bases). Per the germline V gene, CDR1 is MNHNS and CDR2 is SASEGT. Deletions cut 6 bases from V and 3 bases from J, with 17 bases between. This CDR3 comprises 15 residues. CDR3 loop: CASSARGGLDTEAFF. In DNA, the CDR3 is TGTGCCAGCAGCGCCCGGGGGGGGTTGGACACTGAAGCTTTCTTT.

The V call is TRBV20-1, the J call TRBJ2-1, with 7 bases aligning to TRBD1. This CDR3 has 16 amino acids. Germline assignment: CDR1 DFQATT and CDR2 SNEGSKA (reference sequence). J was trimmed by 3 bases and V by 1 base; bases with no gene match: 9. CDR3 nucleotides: TGCAGTGCTAGAGTGGGGACAGCCCGCAACTACAATGAGCAGTTCTTC. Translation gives CSARVGTARNYNEQFF.

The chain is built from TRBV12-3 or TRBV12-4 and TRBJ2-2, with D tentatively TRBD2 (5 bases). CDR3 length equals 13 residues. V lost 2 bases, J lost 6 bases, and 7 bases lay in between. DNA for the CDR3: TGTGCCAGCAGTTTATGGGAGTCCGGGGAGCTGTTTTTT. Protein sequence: CASSLWESGELFF.

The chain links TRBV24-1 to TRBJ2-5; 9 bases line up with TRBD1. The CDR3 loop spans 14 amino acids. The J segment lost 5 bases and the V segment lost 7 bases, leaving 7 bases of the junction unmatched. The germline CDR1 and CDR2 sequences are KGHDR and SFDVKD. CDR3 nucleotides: TGTGCCACCAGATTCCGGGACAGGGAGGAGACCCAGTACTTC. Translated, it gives CATRFRDREETQYF.

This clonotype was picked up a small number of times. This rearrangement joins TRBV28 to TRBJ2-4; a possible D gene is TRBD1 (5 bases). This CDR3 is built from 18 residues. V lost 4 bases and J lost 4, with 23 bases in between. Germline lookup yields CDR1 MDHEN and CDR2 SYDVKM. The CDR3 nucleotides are TGTGCCAGCAGTTCCCCCCCTGAAGGAAGGGGCTATAAAAACATTCAGTACTTC. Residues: CASSSPPEGRGYKNIQYF. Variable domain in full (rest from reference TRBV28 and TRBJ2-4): DVKVTQSSRYLVKRTGEKVFLECVQDMDHENMFWYRQDPGLGLRLIYFSYDVKMKEKGDIPEGYSVSREKKERFSLILESASTNQTSMYLCASSSPPEGRGYKNIQYFGAGTRLSVL.

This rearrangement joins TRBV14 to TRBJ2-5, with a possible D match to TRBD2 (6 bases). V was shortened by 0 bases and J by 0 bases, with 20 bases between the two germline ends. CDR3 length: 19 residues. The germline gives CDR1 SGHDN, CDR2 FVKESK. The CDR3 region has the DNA TGTGCCAGCAGCCAAGAGGGGACTTGGGGCAGGGCTGACCAAGAGACCCAGTACTTC. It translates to CASSQEGTWGRADQETQYF.

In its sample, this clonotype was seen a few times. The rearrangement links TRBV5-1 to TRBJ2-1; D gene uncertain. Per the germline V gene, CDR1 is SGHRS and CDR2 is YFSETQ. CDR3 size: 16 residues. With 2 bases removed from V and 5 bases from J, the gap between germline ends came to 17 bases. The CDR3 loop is CASSFLVQAAHNEQFF. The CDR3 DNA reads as TGCGCCAGCAGCTTCCTGGTCCAGGCGGCTCACAATGAGCAGTTCTTC.

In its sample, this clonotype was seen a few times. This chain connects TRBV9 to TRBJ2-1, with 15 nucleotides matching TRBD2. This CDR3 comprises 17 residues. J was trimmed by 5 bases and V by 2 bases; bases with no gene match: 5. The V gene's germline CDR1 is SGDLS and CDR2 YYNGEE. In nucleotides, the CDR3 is TGTGCCAGCAGCGTTCGGACTAGCGGGAGGGCCAACAATGAGCAGTTCTTC. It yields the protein CASSVRTSGRANNEQFF. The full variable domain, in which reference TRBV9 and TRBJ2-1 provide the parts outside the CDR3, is DSGVTQTPKHLITATGQRVTLRCSPRSGDLSVYWYQQSLDQGLQFLIQYYNGEERAKGNILERFSAQQFPDLHSELNLSSLELGDSALYFCASSVRTSGRANNEQFFGPGTRLTVL.

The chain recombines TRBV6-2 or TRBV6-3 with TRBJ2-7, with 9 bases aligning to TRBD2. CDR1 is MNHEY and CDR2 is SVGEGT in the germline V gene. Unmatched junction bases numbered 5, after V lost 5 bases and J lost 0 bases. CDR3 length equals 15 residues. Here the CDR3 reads CASSTGLASSYEQYF. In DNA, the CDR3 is TGTGCCAGCAGTACCGGACTAGCGTCCTCCTACGAGCAGTACTTC.